This T cell receptor (beta chain) is drawn from a study of metastatic and nonmetastatic thyroid tumors (TCRdb year 2020). With regard to the full study: Repertoires were compared across peripheral blood and tumor or nodule tissue samples from malignant and benign thyroid patients. General findings and caveats noted by the study authors: In both blood and tumor samples, malignant tumors were reported to have significantly higher TCR beta diversity than benign nodules.

To note about this clone: Its antigen is currently not known. Base qualities are missing; no much larger clone stands one base away.

Library preparation was by PCR. The data were produced on an Illumina HiSeq 4000. High-throughput sequencing was used to profile the TCR beta-chain CDR3 region of each patient. The study's processing was this. Drawing on CDR3 differences between clinicopathological groups, the researchers built a classifier meant to tell apart patients with distant-metastatic papillary thyroid cancer. The Shannon index was used to measure repertoire diversity, and the Morisita-Horn index was used to measure how similar tumor and blood repertoires were. Starting from the raw public reads, TCRdb applied fastp trimming at Q25, assembled clones with MiXCR and retained in-frame beta chains. These V and J calls originate from TCRdb's pipeline instead of the authors' own analysis. This sample gives 5,500 to 9,000 clones in total; roughly a fifth of them show up just once. Over 7.5% of the sample is taken by the ten largest.

None of the patients had been given any treatment before thyroid surgery. Using T-cell receptor beta sequencing, the study looked back at clinical samples from patients collected from the early 2010s to the late 2010s. Per the germline V gene (reference sequence), GTSNPN is the CDR1 and SVGIG is the CDR2. V lost 1 base and J lost 4 bases, and the count of bases not matched to a germline gene is 6. The CDR3 holds 14 amino acids from the cysteine to the phenylalanine. Only CDR3 DNA is held: 42 bases, read in frame from base 1. Sequenced material: adjacent normal tissue. This TCR was recovered from a female donor with papillary thyroid cancer or a benign thyroid nodule (not recorded which). Some clones in this sample may be carry-over from other donors' samples. The chain is made from TRBV30 and TRBJ1-2; 7 bases in between match TRBD1. The sequenced DNA is TGTGCCTGGAGTGCCCACAGGGGTATCTATGGCTACACCTTC. It specifies CAWSAHRGIYGYTF. Extended through the reference TRBV30 and TRBJ1-2 proteins, this CDR3 yields the full variable domain: SQTIHQWPATLVQPVGSPLSLECTVEGTSNPNLYWYRQAAGRGLQLLFYSVGIGQISSEVPQNLSASRPQDRQFILSSKKLLLSDSGFYLCAWSAHRGIYGYTFGSGTRLTVV.